This entry is about one T cell receptor (beta chain). This CDR3 has 12 amino acids. The V gene lost 7 bases and the J gene lost 4 bases, with 10 bases spanning the gap. Authors' data handling: It was from reference gene primer amplification that nucleated cell counts were estimated. Data came from immunoSEQ multiplex PCR; TCRdb stores just in-frame clones and leaves some out. V and J calls and clone size follow that table, whereas D and trimming were derived from the DNA. The sample lists about 350,000 clones, about 92% occurring once. Seattle's enrolled individuals joined amid active infection and were then monitored longitudinally. The data stem from a study of blood T cell repertoires in COVID-19.

This sequence was found in a woman in her fifties or sixties with COVID-19, enrolled during active disease. Specimen: peripheral blood. This rearrangement joins TRBV12-3 or TRBV12-4 to TRBJ1-2, with a possible D match to TRBD1 (6 bases). Here the CDR3 DNA reads TGTGCCAGCACCACAGGGAGCTATGGCTACACCTTC. Translation: CASTTGSYGYTF.